A selection of T cell receptor beta chains follows, all from one sample in a study of blood T cell repertoires in COVID-19. Libraries were prepared by immunoSEQ multiplex PCR; TCRdb keeps only in-frame clonotypes and omits some of them. The sample includes more than 150,000 clones, approximately 94% seen only once; the top ten take about 0.8%. Input material: peripheral blood. These receptors all come from a young man with COVID-19, enrolled during active disease. CDR3s include the opening cysteine and the closing phenylalanine or tryptophan. Each record gives: V gene, J gene, D gene, clone size, CDR3 protein, CDR3 DNA. A D gene is named only where the DNA matches it firmly. Expanded clones get a size class; other rows say once, few or many, or leave the size out.

TRBV19	TRBJ1-2	-	once	CASSAQRDMQNYGYTF	TGTGCCAGTAGTGCACAACGGGACATGCAAAACTATGGCTACACCTTC
TRBV29-1	TRBJ2-1	TRBD2	-	CSVVLAGLYNEQFF	TGCAGCGTTGTCCTAGCGGGGCTCTACAATGAGCAGTTCTTC
TRBV10-2	TRBJ2-7	-	-	CASRESAANPYEQYF	TGCGCCAGCAGGGAATCAGCGGCGAACCCCTACGAGCAGTACTTC
TRBV27	TRBJ2-5	TRBD2	-	CASSSLWGGETQYF	TGTGCCAGCAGTTCCTTATGGGGGGGAGAGACCCAGTACTTC
TRBV6-5	TRBJ1-1	-	-	CASSQGYTEAFF	TGTGCCAGCAGTCAGGGGTACACTGAAGCTTTCTTT
TRBV6-2/TRBV6-3	TRBJ2-3	-	once	CASSPVTDTQYF	TGTGCCAGCAGTCCGGTTACAGATACGCAGTATTTT
TRBV6-5	TRBJ1-5	-	-	CAVRAGAWQPQHF	TGTGCCGTTCGGGCGGGGGCTTGGCAGCCCCAGCATTTT
TRBV4-1	TRBJ2-7	TRBD1	once	CASSRRDRGPYEQYF	TGCGCCAGCAGCCGTCGGGACAGGGGGCCCTACGAGCAGTACTTC
TRBV15	TRBJ2-7	TRBD1	-	CATSRESPGQYYEQYF	TGTGCCACCAGCAGAGAATCTCCGGGACAGTACTACGAGCAGTACTTC
TRBV2	TRBJ2-3	TRBD1	once	CASSEGPGTGGVTDTQYF	TGTGCCAGCAGTGAAGGACCCGGGACAGGGGGGGTCACAGATACGCAGTATTTT
TRBV6-6	TRBJ2-4	TRBD2	-	CASSQRTSGGAGGAKNIQYF	TGTGCCAGCAGCCAAAGGACTAGCGGGGGGGCGGGTGGAGCCAAAAACATTCAGTACTTC
TRBV4-1	TRBJ2-7	TRBD1	-	CASSQPGTGVDEQYF	TGCGCCAGCAGCCAACCCGGGACAGGGGTCGACGAGCAGTACTTC
TRBV2	TRBJ1-5	-	-	CASENDRSNQPQHF	TGTGCCAGCGAAAACGACAGGAGCAATCAGCCCCAGCATTTT
TRBV6-4	TRBJ2-4	TRBD2	-	CASSEPGLAGLAKNIQYF	TGTGCCAGCAGTGAACCGGGACTAGCGGGGTTAGCCAAAAACATTCAGTACTTC
TRBV5-1	TRBJ1-3	-	-	CASRIDSNSGNTIYF	TGCGCCAGCCGAATCGACAGCAACTCTGGAAACACCATATATTTT
TRBV6-5	TRBJ1-5	-	-	CATSPLEMSQPQHF	TGTGCCACCTCACCACTGGAGATGAGTCAGCCCCAGCATTTT
TRBV6-5	TRBJ2-7	TRBD2	-	CASKAGGGYEQYF	TGTGCCAGCAAAGCTGGGGGGGGATACGAGCAGTACTTC
TRBV4-1	TRBJ2-1	-	-	CASSHSRDNSYNEQFF	TGCGCCAGCAGCCATTCCCGGGACAACAGCTACAATGAGCAGTTCTTC
TRBV5-5	TRBJ2-7	TRBD2	-	CASSSPGGYEQYF	TGTGCCAGCAGCTCACCGGGGGGCTACGAGCAGTACTTC
TRBV10-3	TRBJ1-2	-	-	CAISESGGAYGYTF	TGTGCCATCAGTGAGTCCGGGGGGGCTTATGGCTACACCTTC
TRBV6-6	TRBJ1-6	-	-	CASSYSSEGNSPLHF	TGTGCCAGCAGTTACTCGTCAGAGGGTAATTCACCCCTCCACTTT
TRBV12-5	TRBJ1-5	-	-	CASGRDLLGDQPQHF	TGTGCTAGTGGTCGTGACCTGCTAGGGGATCAGCCCCAGCATTTT
TRBV27	TRBJ2-1	-	-	CASAQSSYNEQFF	TGTGCCTCCGCACAGAGCTCCTACAATGAGCAGTTCTTC
TRBV4-1	TRBJ2-1	-	-	CASSPGRYNEQFF	TGCGCCAGCAGCCCTGGGCGCTACAATGAGCAGTTCTTC
TRBV27	TRBJ1-5	TRBD1	-	CASTTGDNQPQHF	TGTGCCAGCACAACAGGGGACAATCAGCCCCAGCATTTT
TRBV10-3	TRBJ1-6	-	once	CAISESEGTSPLHF	TGTGCCATCAGTGAGTCAGAGGGAACTTCACCCCTCCACTTT
TRBV18	TRBJ1-6	-	-	CASSPSSSYNSPLHF	TGTGCCAGCTCACCATCCAGCTCCTATAATTCACCCCTCCACTTT
TRBV4-2	TRBJ2-1	TRBD2	-	CASSPRTSGGHNEQFF	TGTGCCAGCAGCCCGAGGACTAGCGGGGGGCATAATGAGCAGTTCTTC
TRBV9	TRBJ1-2	-	-	CASSNHGQWDGYTF	TGTGCCAGCAGCAACCACGGACAGTGGGATGGCTACACCTTC
TRBV11-2	TRBJ2-2	-	-	CASSSLRNVRELFF	TGTGCCAGCAGCAGCCTGAGAAACGTTCGGGAGCTGTTTTTT
TRBV29-1	TRBJ1-2	-	-	CSVAGPNYGYTF	TGCAGCGTTGCAGGGCCAAACTATGGCTACACCTTC
TRBV4-2	TRBJ2-1	TRBD2	-	CASSRSGTSGGATLGEQFF	TGTGCCAGCAGCCGCAGCGGGACTAGCGGGGGGGCCACCCTCGGTGAGCAGTTCTTC
TRBV3-1/TRBV3-2	TRBJ2-7	-	-	CASSQVPSSYEQYF	TGTGCCAGCAGCCAAGTACCCAGTTCCTACGAGCAGTACTTC
TRBV11-2	TRBJ2-2	TRBD2	-	CASSWTSGNTGELFF	TGTGCCAGCAGCTGGACTAGCGGGAACACCGGGGAGCTGTTTTTT
TRBV19	TRBJ2-7	-	-	CASSIGLQGGDEQYF	TGTGCCAGTAGTATAGGTTTACAGGGGGGGGACGAGCAGTACTTC
TRBV2	TRBJ1-6	-	-	CASSARKSSYNSPLHF	TGTGCCAGCAGTGCTCGTAAGAGCTCCTATAATTCACCCCTCCACTTT
TRBV9	TRBJ2-3	-	-	CASSVERTSDTQYF	TGTGCCAGCAGCGTAGAGAGGACTTCAGATACGCAGTATTTT
TRBV6-2/TRBV6-3	TRBJ1-2	TRBD1	once	CASSDQPGQEDYTF	TGTGCCAGCAGTGACCAACCGGGACAGGAGGACTACACCTTC
TRBV6-6	TRBJ1-6	-	-	CASSRNPGTRSYSPLHF	TGTGCCAGCAGTCGGAATCCCGGGACAAGGAGTTATTCACCCCTCCACTTT
TRBV21-1	TRBJ1-2	-	-	CASSISGQRNLYNYGYTF	TGTGCCAGCAGCATATCTGGACAGAGAAACCTTTATAACTATGGCTACACCTTC
TRBV11-3	TRBJ2-3	TRBD1	once	CASSLWTGAEDTQYF	TGTGCCAGCAGCTTATGGACAGGGGCAGAAGATACGCAGTATTTT